Listed here are 25 T cell receptor beta chains from one sample, sequenced in a study of blood T cell repertoires in COVID-19. Clones were sequenced by immunoSEQ multiplex PCR, and TCRdb holds only the in-frame ones, with some missing. The table lists some 290,000 clones, 86% of them singletons. The sample was peripheral blood. The source of these receptors is a woman aged 25 to 39 with COVID-19, enrolled during active disease.

CDR3: CASSHRGQASTDTQYF. In nucleotides, the CDR3 is TGTGCCAGCAGCCATAGGGGACAGGCAAGCACAGATACGCAGTATTTT. The gene calls are TRBV3-1 (or the pseudogene TRBV3-2) and TRBJ2-3, with TRBD1 matching 8 bases. The V and J ends lost 3 bases and 0 bases, in that order; junction bases with no gene match: 5. This CDR3 is 16 amino acids long. Germline values: CDR1 LGHDT, CDR2 YNNKEL (reference sequence).

This chain links TRBV28 with TRBJ1-2; the D gene is possibly TRBD1 (5 bases). The germline gives CDR1 MDHEN, CDR2 SYDVKM. V gave up 5 bases and J gave up 8 bases, with 24 bases separating them. The CDR3 consists of 16 residues. Here the CDR3 DNA reads TGTGCCAGCAGTCTAATCTCCGGGACTCCGAGGGGAGGCTACACCTTC. This codes for CASSLISGTPRGGYTF.

The table lists this clone with a count of one. The rearrangement joins TRBV6-1 to TRBJ2-2; 7 positions match TRBD1. Germline trimming cut 4 bases from V and 4 bases from J; bases unmatched to any gene: 9. In germline, CDR1 is MNHNS, CDR2 SASEGT. The CDR3 is made up of 16 amino acids. The CDR3 spells CASSGFFGQATGELFF. In DNA form, the CDR3 reads TGTGCCAGCAGTGGATTCTTCGGACAGGCCACCGGGGAGCTGTTTTTT.

The rearrangement links TRBV29-1 to TRBJ1-1; the match to TRBD1 covers 10 bases. The V gene end was trimmed by 8 bases and the J gene end by 7 bases; junction bases not matched to a gene: 4. This CDR3 has 11 amino acids. Germline CDR1 is SQVTM and CDR2 is ANQGSEA. The CDR3 DNA sequence: TGCAGCCTTCGGACAGGGGGTGAAGCTTTCTTT. This translates into CSLRTGGEAFF.

V is TRBV3-1 (or the pseudogene TRBV3-2) and J is TRBJ2-3; perhaps TRBD2 as D (7 bases). The CDR3 has 16 residues. The germline CDR1 and CDR2 sequences are LGHDT and YNNKEL (reference sequence). Trimming pared 4 bases from V and 2 bases from J, leaving 16 bases between. CDR3 DNA: TGTGCCAGCAGCCCCCTCTTTGCGGGGGCCACAGATACGCAGTATTTT. Amino acid sequence: CASSPLFAGATDTQYF.

The chain recombines TRBV20-1 with TRBJ2-4; no firm D call. Looked up from germline, CDR1 is DFQATT and CDR2 is SNEGSKA (reference sequence). The CDR3 spans 13 residues. V lost 3 bases and J lost 6, with 12 bases in between. CDR3 region: CSASNTHTNIQYF. The DNA for the CDR3 is TGCAGTGCTAGTAACACCCACACAAACATTCAGTACTTC.

The rearrangement links TRBV10-2 to TRBJ1-1; possibly TRBD1 for D (5 bases). With 8 bases removed from V and 1 base from J, the gap between germline ends came to 14 bases. This CDR3 has 14 residues. CDR1 and CDR2 from the germline V gene are WSHSY and SAAADI. The CDR3 coding sequence is TGCGCCAGCCAATTGACAGTTGCGAACACTGAAGCTTTCTTT. Its protein is CASQLTVANTEAFF.

V and J are TRBV6-4 and TRBJ2-1, with 11 bases aligning to TRBD2. The CDR3 runs to 17 residues. Germline V gives CDR1 MRHNA, CDR2 SNTAGT. V shed 8 bases, J shed 0 bases, and the junction held 9 bases outside the gene matches. The CDR3 nucleotides read TGTGCCAGCTCCCCCTCTAGCGGGGGGCACTCCTACAATGAGCAGTTCTTC. It yields the protein CASSPSSGGHSYNEQFF.

V gene TRBV7-9 combines with J gene TRBJ1-2, with D possibly matching TRBD1 (5 bases). The germline CDR1 and CDR2 sequences are SEHNR and FQNEAQ (reference sequence). The CDR3 totals 16 residues. V was cut by 4 bases and J by 0 bases, with 15 bases left in between. DNA for the CDR3: TGTGCCAGCAGCTACCCTACAGGAACTCCTAACTATGGCTACACCTTC. Translated, it gives CASSYPTGTPNYGYTF. Full variable domain (rest looked up from reference TRBV7-9 and TRBJ1-2): DTGVSQNPRHKITKRGQNVTFRCDPISEHNRLYWYRQTLGQGPEFLTYFQNEAQLEKSRLLSDRFSAERPKGSFSTLEIQRTEQGDSAMYLCASSYPTGTPNYGYTFGSGTRLTVV.

This chain uses TRBV10-3 with TRBJ2-3; D ambiguous. V was pared by 4 bases and J by 3 bases, with 14 bases between. CDR1 is ENHRY and CDR2 is SYGVKD in the germline V gene. The CDR3 extends over 15 amino acids. The CDR3 spells CAISAGSFLTDTQYF. In DNA, the CDR3 is TGTGCCATCAGTGCGGGTAGTTTTTTGACAGATACGCAGTATTTT.

The chain uses TRBV4-1 and TRBJ2-7, with TRBD1 identical over 8 bases. Trimming at V came to 0 bases and at J to 4 bases, leaving 5 bases not matched to a gene. The CDR3 length is 15 residues. Germline lookup yields CDR1 MGHRA and CDR2 YSYEKL. The CDR3 DNA is TGCGCCAGCAGCCAAGAGTGGGACAGGTCGTACGAGCAGTACTTC. This gives the protein CASSQEWDRSYEQYF.

The genes are TRBV10-3 and TRBJ2-3; 8 nucleotides line up with TRBD1. The J segment lost 2 bases and the V segment lost 9 bases, leaving 7 bases of the junction unmatched. The CDR3 covers 14 residues. In germline, CDR1 is ENHRY, CDR2 SYGVKD. The CDR3 sequence: CAMTGVNSTDTQYF. CDR3 nucleotides: TGTGCCATGACAGGGGTTAATTCCACAGATACGCAGTATTTT.

The chain is built from TRBV4-1 and TRBJ1-4; 9 nucleotides agree with TRBD1. Trimming cost V 4 bases and J 2 bases; bases outside gene matches: 2. Germline V lookup: CDR1 MGHRA, CDR2 YSYEKL. This CDR3 spans 15 amino acids. The CDR3 sequence is CASSRGTGTNEKLFF. The CDR3 DNA sequence: TGCGCCAGCAGCCGGGGGACAGGGACTAATGAAAAACTGTTTTTT.

The V and J genes are TRBV19 and TRBJ2-3, with a tentative D call TRBD2 (6 bases). CDR1 LNHDA and CDR2 SQIVND come from the germline V gene (reference sequence). V lost 9 bases and J 4 bases, leaving 17 bases between the germline ends. CDR3 length: 14 amino acids. This CDR3 reads CASLPRGLSDTQYF. In nucleotides, the CDR3 is TGTGCCAGCCTCCCCCGGGGGTTGTCAGATACGCAGTATTTT.

The rearrangement uses TRBV6-5 and TRBJ1-5; D not certain. Germline-derived CDR1 and CDR2 are MNHEY and SVGAGI. This CDR3 is built from 16 residues. V was shortened by 6 bases and J by 1 base, with 16 bases between the two germline ends. The CDR3 nucleotides are TGTGCCAGCAGCTACAGTCCCGTTGCGAGCAATCAGCCCCAGCATTTT. It yields the protein CASSYSPVASNQPQHF.

The rearrangement links TRBV10-3 to TRBJ2-2; 7 nucleotides align to TRBD2. J lost 4 bases, V lost 4 bases, and 6 bases had no gene match. The CDR3 contains 15 residues. Germline V CDR1 and CDR2: ENHRY, SYGVKD. DNA of the CDR3: TGTGCCATCAGTGCTTTGCTAGCGGCCACCGGGGAGCTGTTTTTT. It translates to CAISALLAATGELFF.

This chain connects TRBV10-1 to TRBJ2-7, with a possible D match to TRBD1 (5 bases). Germline V gives CDR1 WNHNN, CDR2 SYGVQD (reference sequence). V lost 4 bases and J lost 3, with 19 bases in between. There are 16 residues in the CDR3. The CDR3 here is CASSATGTFSYYEQYF. DNA of the CDR3: TGCGCCAGCAGTGCCACAGGAACCTTTAGTTACTACGAGCAGTACTTC.

The chain is built from TRBV30 and TRBJ1-3; D remains ambiguous. CDR3 length: 13 residues. V gave up 4 bases and J gave up 5 bases, with 12 bases separating them. Per germline, CDR1 GTSNPN and CDR2 SVGIG (reference sequence). In DNA form, the CDR3 reads TGTGCCTGGAAAGGAGTTAATCGAAACACCATATATTTT. Its protein is CAWKGVNRNTIYF.

Comment on this clone: Within the sample, other DNA sequences also encode this same CDR3. The genes are TRBV10-2 and TRBJ1-5; 10 bases align to TRBD1. Trimming removed 4 bases from V and 7 bases from J; junction bases left unmatched: 1. Germline V lookup: CDR1 WSHSY, CDR2 SAAADI. The CDR3 is 13 residues long. The CDR3 spells CASSGTGGQPQHF. The CDR3 DNA sequence: TGCGCCAGCAGTGGGACAGGGGGGCAGCCCCAGCATTTT.

V usage is TRBV2 and J usage is TRBJ1-5, with D tentatively TRBD1 (5 bases). Germline V gives CDR1 SNHLY, CDR2 FYNNEI. The CDR3 spans 15 residues. V lost 2 bases and J lost 5, with 13 bases in between. Here the CDR3 reads CASSEQGPWDQPQHF. The CDR3 nucleotides read TGTGCCAGCAGTGAACAGGGTCCCTGGGATCAGCCCCAGCATTTT.

The table lists this clone with a count of one. The CDR3 coding sequence is TGTGCCAGTAGTTTCCCACCGGGACAGGGGGCAAGGGAGCAGTACTTC. This encodes CASSFPPGQGAREQYF. The V and J genes are TRBV19 and TRBJ2-7, with 12 nucleotides matching TRBD1. V shed 5 bases, J shed 7 bases, and the junction held 12 bases outside the gene matches. This CDR3 has 16 residues. Germline CDR1 and CDR2: LNHDA and SQIVND (reference sequence).

The gene calls are TRBV4-1 and TRBJ2-7; 11 bases fit TRBD1. The CDR3 contains 16 residues. Germline-derived CDR1 and CDR2 are MGHRA and YSYEKL. V gave up 4 bases and J gave up 2 bases; unmatched junction bases: 7. The DNA for the CDR3 is TGCGCCAGCAGCCTCGGACAGGGGGCTAGTCCCTACGAGCAGTACTTC. Its translation: CASSLGQGASPYEQYF.

V is TRBV5-4 and J is TRBJ2-5; D is possibly TRBD1 (6 bases). The CDR3 has 15 residues. V gave up 5 bases and J gave up 4 bases, with 18 bases separating them. Germline values: CDR1 SGHNT, CDR2 YYREEE (reference sequence). The CDR3 nucleotides are TGTGCCAGCAGGGACCAGAAACAGGGTGGAGAGACCCAGTACTTC. Translated, it gives CASRDQKQGGETQYF.

This clone was detected once. The V and J genes are TRBV5-1 and TRBJ2-6; D gene uncertain. The V gene lost 1 base and the J gene lost 2 bases, with 10 bases spanning the gap. Germline V gene sequence: CDR1 SGHRS, CDR2 YFSETQ. The CDR3 runs 16 residues. The CDR3 reads CASSLYRLAGANVLTF. The CDR3 nucleotides read TGCGCCAGCAGCTTGTATCGGCTAGCTGGGGCCAACGTCCTGACTTTC.

This clone was detected a few times. This chain joins TRBV4-2 and TRBJ1-1; unclear D gene. The CDR3 contains 13 residues. Germline values: CDR1 LGHNA, CDR2 YNFKEQ. V lost 1 base and J lost 1, with 4 bases in between. The CDR3 spells CASSQGANTEAFF. The CDR3 DNA reads as TGTGCCAGCAGCCAAGGGGCGAACACTGAAGCTTTCTTT.